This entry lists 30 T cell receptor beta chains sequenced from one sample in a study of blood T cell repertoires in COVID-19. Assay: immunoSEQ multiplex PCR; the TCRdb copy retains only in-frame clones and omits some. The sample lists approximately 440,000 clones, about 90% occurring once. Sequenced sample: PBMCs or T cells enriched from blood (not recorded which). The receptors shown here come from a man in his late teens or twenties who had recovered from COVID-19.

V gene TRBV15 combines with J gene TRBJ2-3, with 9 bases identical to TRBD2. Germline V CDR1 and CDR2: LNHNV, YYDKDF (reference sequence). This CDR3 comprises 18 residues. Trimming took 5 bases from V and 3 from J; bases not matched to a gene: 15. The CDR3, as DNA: TGTGCCACCAGCTACTCGGCCCTTAGCGGGGGTGTTACAGATACGCAGTATTTT. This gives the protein CATSYSALSGGVTDTQYF.

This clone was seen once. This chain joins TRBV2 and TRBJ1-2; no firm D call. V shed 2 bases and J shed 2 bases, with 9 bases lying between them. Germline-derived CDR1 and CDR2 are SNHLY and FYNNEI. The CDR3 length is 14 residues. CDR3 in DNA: TGTGCCAGCAGTGAAACTGCCAGGAACTATGGCTACACCTTC. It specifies CASSETARNYGYTF.

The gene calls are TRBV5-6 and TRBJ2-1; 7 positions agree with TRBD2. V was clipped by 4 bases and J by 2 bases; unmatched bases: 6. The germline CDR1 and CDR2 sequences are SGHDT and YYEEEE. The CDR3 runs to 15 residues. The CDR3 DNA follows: TGTGCCAGCAGCCTGCGGGAGATCCCCTACAATGAGCAGTTCTTC. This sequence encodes CASSLREIPYNEQFF.

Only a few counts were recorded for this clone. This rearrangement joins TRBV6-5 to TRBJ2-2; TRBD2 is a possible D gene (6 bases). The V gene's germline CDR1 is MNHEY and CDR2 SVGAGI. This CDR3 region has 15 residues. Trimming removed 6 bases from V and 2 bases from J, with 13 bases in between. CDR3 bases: TGTGCCAGCAGGGCTAGCGCCTTAAACACCGGGGAGCTGTTTTTT. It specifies CASRASALNTGELFF.

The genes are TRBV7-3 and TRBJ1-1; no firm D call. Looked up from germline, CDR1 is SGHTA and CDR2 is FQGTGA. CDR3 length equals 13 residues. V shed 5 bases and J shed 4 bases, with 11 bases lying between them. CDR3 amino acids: CASSQAGRTEAFF. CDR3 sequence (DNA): TGTGCCAGCAGCCAGGCAGGTCGCACTGAAGCTTTCTTT.

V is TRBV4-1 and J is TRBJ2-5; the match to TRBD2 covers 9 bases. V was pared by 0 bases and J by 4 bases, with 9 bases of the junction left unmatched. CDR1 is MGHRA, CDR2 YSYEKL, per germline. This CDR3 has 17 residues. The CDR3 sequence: CASSQEGMTSGAETQYF. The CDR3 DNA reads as TGCGCCAGCAGCCAAGAGGGGATGACTAGCGGAGCAGAGACCCAGTACTTC.

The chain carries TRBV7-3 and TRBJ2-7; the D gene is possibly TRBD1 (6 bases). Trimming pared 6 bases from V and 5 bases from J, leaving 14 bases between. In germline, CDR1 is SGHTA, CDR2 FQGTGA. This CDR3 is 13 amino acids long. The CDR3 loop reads CASSYTGSHEQYF. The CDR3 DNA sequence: TGTGCCAGCAGTTATACAGGGAGCCACGAGCAGTACTTC.

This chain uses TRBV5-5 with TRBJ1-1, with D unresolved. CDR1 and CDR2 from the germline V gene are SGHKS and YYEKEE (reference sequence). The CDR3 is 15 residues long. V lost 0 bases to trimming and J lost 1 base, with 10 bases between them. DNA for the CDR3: TGTGCCAGCAGCTTGGCCGGGTTTGAGAACACTGAAGCTTTCTTT. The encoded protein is CASSLAGFENTEAFF.

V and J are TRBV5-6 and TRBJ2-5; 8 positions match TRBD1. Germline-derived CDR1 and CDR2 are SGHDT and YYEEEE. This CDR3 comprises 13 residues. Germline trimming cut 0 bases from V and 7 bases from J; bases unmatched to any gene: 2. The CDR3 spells CASSLGGTGTQYF. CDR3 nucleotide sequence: TGTGCCAGCAGCTTGGGGGGGACAGGGACCCAGTACTTC.

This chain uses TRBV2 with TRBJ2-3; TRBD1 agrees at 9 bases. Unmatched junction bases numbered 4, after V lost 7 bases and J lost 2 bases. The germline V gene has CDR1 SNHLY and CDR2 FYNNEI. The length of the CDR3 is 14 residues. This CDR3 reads CASKGQGPTDTQYF. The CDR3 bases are TGTGCCAGCAAGGGACAGGGCCCCACAGATACGCAGTATTTT.

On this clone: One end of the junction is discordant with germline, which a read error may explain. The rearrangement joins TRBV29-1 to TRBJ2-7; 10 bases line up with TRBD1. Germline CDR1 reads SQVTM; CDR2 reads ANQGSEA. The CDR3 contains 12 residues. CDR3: CSGGQGWYGQYF. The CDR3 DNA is TGCAGCGGGGGACAGGGGTGGTACGGGCAGTACTTC.

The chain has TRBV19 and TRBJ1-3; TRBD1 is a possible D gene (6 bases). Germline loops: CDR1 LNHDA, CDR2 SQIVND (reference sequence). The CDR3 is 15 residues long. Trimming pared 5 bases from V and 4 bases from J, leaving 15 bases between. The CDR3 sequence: CASSGQGTQGNTIYF. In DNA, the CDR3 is TGTGCCAGTAGTGGGCAGGGGACACAAGGAAACACCATATATTTT.

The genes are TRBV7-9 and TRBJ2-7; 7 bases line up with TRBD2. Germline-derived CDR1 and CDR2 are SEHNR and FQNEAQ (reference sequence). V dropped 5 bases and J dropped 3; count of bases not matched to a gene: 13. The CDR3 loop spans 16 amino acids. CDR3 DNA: TGTGCCAGCAGCAACATTAGGGAGGGGATCTTCTACGAGCAGTACTTC. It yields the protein CASSNIREGIFYEQYF.

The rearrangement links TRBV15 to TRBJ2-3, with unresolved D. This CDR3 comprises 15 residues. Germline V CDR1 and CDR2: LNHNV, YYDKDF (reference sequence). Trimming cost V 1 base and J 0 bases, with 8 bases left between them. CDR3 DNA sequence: TGTGCCACCAGCAGAGCCCAGGCTAGCACAGATACGCAGTATTTT. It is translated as CATSRAQASTDTQYF.

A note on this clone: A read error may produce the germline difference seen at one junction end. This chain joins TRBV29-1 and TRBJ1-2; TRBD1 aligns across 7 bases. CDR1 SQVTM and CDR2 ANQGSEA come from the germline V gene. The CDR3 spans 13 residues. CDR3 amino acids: CSVEDRAGYGYTF. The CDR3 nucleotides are TGCAGCGTCGAAGACAGGGCAGGATATGGCTACACCTTC.

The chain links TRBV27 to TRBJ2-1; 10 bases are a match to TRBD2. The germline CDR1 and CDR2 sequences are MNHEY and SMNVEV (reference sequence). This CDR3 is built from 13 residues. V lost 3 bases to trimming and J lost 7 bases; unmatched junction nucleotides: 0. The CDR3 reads CASSFSGRNEQFF. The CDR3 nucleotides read TGTGCCAGCAGTTTTAGCGGGAGGAATGAGCAGTTCTTC.

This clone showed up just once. The CDR3 spells CASSQQAGYSQFF. For the CDR3, the DNA is TGTGCCAGCAGCCAACAAGCCGGGTACTCCCAGTTCTTC. The V call is TRBV14, the J call TRBJ2-1; no clear D gene. CDR1 and CDR2 from the germline V gene are SGHDN and FVKESK. The CDR3 runs to 13 residues. Trimming removed 2 bases at V and 13 bases at J, with 15 bases between.

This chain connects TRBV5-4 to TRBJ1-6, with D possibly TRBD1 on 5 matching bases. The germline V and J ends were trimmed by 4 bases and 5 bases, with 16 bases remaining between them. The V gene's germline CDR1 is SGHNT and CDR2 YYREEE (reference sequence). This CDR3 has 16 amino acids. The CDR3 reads CASSLGQGRDNSPLHF. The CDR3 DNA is TGTGCCAGCAGCCTGGGGCAGGGTAGGGATAATTCACCCCTCCACTTT.

In DNA, the CDR3 is TGTGCCAGCAGCTTGGCTCGGGGGGGCTCCTACTCCTACAATGAGCAGTTCTTC. Translation: CASSLARGGSYSYNEQFF. V and J are TRBV5-5 and TRBJ2-1; 8 nucleotides match TRBD2. Trimming removed 0 bases from V and 0 bases from J; junction bases left unmatched: 8. In germline, CDR1 is SGHKS, CDR2 YYEKEE (reference sequence). The CDR3 is 18 amino acids.

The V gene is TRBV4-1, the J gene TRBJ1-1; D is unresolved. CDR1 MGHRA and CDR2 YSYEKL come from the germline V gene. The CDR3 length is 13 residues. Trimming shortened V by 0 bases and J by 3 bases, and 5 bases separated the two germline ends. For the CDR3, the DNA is TGCGCCAGCAGCCAAGATCAGGACACTGAAGCTTTCTTT. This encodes CASSQDQDTEAFF.

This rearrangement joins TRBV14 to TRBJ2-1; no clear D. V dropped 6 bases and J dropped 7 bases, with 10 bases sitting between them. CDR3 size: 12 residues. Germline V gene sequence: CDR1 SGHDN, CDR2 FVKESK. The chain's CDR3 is CASSPGSNEQFF. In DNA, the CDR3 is TGTGCCAGCAGTCCCGGTAGTAATGAGCAGTTCTTC.

The CDR3 DNA is TGTGCCACCAACCCGGGACAGGGGTTTGGAAACACCATATATTTT. Translating it yields CATNPGQGFGNTIYF. The rearrangement uses TRBV24-1 and TRBJ1-3, with TRBD1 matching over 10 bases. The V gene end was trimmed by 8 bases and the J gene end by 3 bases; junction bases not matched to a gene: 6. The germline V gene has CDR1 KGHDR and CDR2 SFDVKD. The CDR3 loop spans 15 amino acids.

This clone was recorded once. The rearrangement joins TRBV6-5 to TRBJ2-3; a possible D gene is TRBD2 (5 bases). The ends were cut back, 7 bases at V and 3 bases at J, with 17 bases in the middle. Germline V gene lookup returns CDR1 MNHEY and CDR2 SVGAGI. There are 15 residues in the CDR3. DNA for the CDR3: TGTGCCAGCACCCAGATGGTCGGCGGGACAGATACGCAGTATTTT. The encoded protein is CASTQMVGGTDTQYF.

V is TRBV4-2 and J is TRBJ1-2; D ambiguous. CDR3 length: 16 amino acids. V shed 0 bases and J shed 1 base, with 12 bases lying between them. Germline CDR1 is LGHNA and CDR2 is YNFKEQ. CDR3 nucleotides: TGTGCCAGCAGCCAAGATCTGGGCAGCCGTAACTATGGCTACACCTTC. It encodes CASSQDLGSRNYGYTF.

CDR3 loop: CASSGTGEEEKLFF. CDR3 nucleotide sequence: TGTGCCAGCAGCGGAACAGGGGAAGAAGAAAAACTGTTTTTT. The chain employs TRBV5-6 and TRBJ1-4, with 7 bases aligning to TRBD1. The trim removed 4 bases at V and 8 bases at J, leaving 8 bases unmatched. In germline, CDR1 is SGHDT, CDR2 YYEEEE. CDR3 size: 14 residues.

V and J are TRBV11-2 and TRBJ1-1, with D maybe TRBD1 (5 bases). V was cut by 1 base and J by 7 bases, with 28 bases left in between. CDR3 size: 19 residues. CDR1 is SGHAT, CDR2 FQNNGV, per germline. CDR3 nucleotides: TGTGCCAGCAGCTTAGGGCGTTGGGGCAGCCGGTCGGTAAAGGGTGAAGCTTTCTTT. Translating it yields CASSLGRWGSRSVKGEAFF.

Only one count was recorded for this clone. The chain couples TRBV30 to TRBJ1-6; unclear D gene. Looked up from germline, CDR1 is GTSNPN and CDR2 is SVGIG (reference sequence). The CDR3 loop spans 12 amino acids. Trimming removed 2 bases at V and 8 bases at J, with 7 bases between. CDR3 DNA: TGTGCCTGGAGTCCTACTCATTCACCCCTCCACTTT. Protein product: CAWSPTHSPLHF.

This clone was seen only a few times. In DNA, the CDR3 is TGCGCCAGCACCCCGGACTCCGTTGGCGGGGAGCTGTTTTTT. This codes for CASTPDSVGGELFF. The V call is TRBV5-1, the J call TRBJ2-2; tentative D call: TRBD2 (5 bases). Germline V gene data show CDR1 as SGHRS and CDR2 as YFSETQ. The CDR3 runs 14 residues. The V gene lost 6 bases and the J gene lost 7 bases, with 16 bases spanning the gap. The complete variable domain, with remaining parts taken from reference TRBV5-1 and TRBJ2-2, reads KAGVTQTPRYLIKTRGQQVTLSCSPISGHRSVSWYQQTPGQGLQFLFEYFSETQRNKGNFPGRFSGRQFSNSRSEMNVSTLELGDSALYLCASTPDSVGGELFFGEGSRLTVL.

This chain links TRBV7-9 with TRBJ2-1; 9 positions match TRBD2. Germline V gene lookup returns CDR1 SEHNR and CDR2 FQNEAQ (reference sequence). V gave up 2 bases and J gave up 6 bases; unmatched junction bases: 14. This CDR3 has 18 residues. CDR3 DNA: TGTGCCAGCAGCTTACGAGCTAGCGGGACCCATCTCCCCAATGAGCAGTTCTTC. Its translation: CASSLRASGTHLPNEQFF.

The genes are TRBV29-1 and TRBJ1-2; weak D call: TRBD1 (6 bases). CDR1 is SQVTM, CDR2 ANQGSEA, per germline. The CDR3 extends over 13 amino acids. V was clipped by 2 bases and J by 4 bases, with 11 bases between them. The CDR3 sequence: CSVERGAGYGYTF. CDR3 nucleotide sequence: TGCAGCGTTGAACGGGGGGCAGGCTATGGCTACACCTTC.